This TCR beta chain is from a study of cytomegalovirus exposure and HLA in healthy donors. To note about this clone: Its antigen is undetermined.

The donors were members of the validation cohort comprising over 90 subjects, separate from the roughly 690-subject first cohort. Findings and limits, study-wide: Testing in vitro showed three CMV-associated chains specific for CMV antigens. Clusters of TCRs from the first cohort tended to co-occur in the 120 or so validation repertoires (as a later analysis found). It was 160 or so TCR beta chains that were listed as cytomegalovirus-associated.

The germline CDR1 and CDR2 sequences are SGHRS and YFSETQ. CDR3 length: 12 amino acids. V was shortened by 4 bases and J by 2 bases, with 7 bases between the two germline ends. Using immunoSEQ multiplex PCR, the repertoire was profiled, and TCRdb retains in-frame clones only, with some absent. The sample lists about 240,000 clones; more than 75% were seen once. The V and J genes are TRBV5-1 and TRBJ2-7, with D hard to call. Input material: PBMCs. The sequence was collected from a woman aged 30 to 39 in good health and CMV-seropositive. CDR3 loop: CASSPGTYEQYF. CDR3 DNA sequence: TGCGCCAGCAGCCCAGGTACCTACGAGCAGTACTTC.